The entry that follows covers one T cell receptor (beta chain) sequence. One junction end disagrees with the germline gene, perhaps due to a read error. This entry comes from a study of blood T cell repertoires in COVID-19. Study overall: Acute and convalescent COVID-19 specimens originated in the United States, Italy and Spain. Sources were T cells, B-cell-depleted T cells, or PBMCs; the material itself was cDNA or gDNA.

Sequencing used immunoSEQ multiplex PCR; TCRdb keeps in-frame clones, though not all of them. The sample lists roughly 150,000 clones, roughly 88% occurring once. The CDR3 has 15 amino acids. Germline-derived CDR1 and CDR2 are SGHRS and YFSETQ. The rearrangement links TRBV5-1 to TRBJ1-4; 8 nucleotides match TRBD1. Sequenced: peripheral blood. The receptor was derived from a man aged 18 to 30 with COVID-19, enrolled during active disease. The CDR3 is CASSPTGGKNEKLLF. The CDR3, as DNA: TGCGCCAGCAGCCCTACAGGGGGGAAGAATGAAAAACTGCTTTTT. Full variable domain (outside the CDR3, taken from reference TRBV5-1 and TRBJ1-4): KAGVTQTPRYLIKTRGQQVTLSCSPISGHRSVSWYQQTPGQGLQFLFEYFSETQRNKGNFPGRFSGRQFSNSRSEMNVSTLELGDSALYLCASSPTGGKNEKLLFGSGTQLSVL.